This TCR beta chain was recovered during a study of blood T cell repertoires in COVID-19. The CDR3 length is 11 residues. Germline-derived CDR1 and CDR2 are SGHAT and FQNNGV. V lost 4 bases and J lost 3, with 4 bases in between. This clone was found once. Repertoires were generated with immunoSEQ multiplex PCR, while TCRdb's copy carries only in-frame clones and drops some. This table has about 190,000 clones, about 89% appearing once. This TCR was sampled from a man between 40 and 49 years old with acute or convalescent COVID-19. The sequenced material came from peripheral blood. The V gene is TRBV11-2, the J gene TRBJ2-7; D is ambiguous. As DNA, the CDR3 is TGTGCCAGCAGCTCAGTCTACGAGCAGTACTTC. Translation gives CASSSVYEQYF.